These 31 T cell receptor beta chains came from one sample sequenced in a study of untreated major depressive disorder. What these receptors recognize is not known. Whole-study findings and limits: TRBV05-01 (Vbeta 5.1) usage was higher in CD4+ T cells of depressed patients than controls.

Libraries were prepared by immunoSEQ multiplex PCR; TCRdb keeps only in-frame clonotypes and omits some of them. Among around 23,000 clones, about 90% were seen once, and the ten largest hold 0.72%. Sequenced: CD4+ T cells from PBMCs. The receptors come from a woman in her twenties or thirties with major depressive disorder.

CDR3 region: CASSPPGGKSYEQYF. CDR3 in DNA: TGTGCCAGCAGTCCTCCCGGGGGGAAGTCCTACGAGCAGTACTTC. This chain joins TRBV25-1 and TRBJ2-7, with TRBD2 matching over 7 bases. V shed 5 bases and J 1 base; nucleotides not matched to a gene: 8. CDR3 length: 15 residues. Looked up from germline, CDR1 is MGHDK and CDR2 is SYGVNS.

The V gene is TRBV4-3, the J gene TRBJ1-1; D unresolved. The CDR3 consists of 12 residues. CDR1 is LGHNA, CDR2 YSLEER, per germline. The V and J ends lost 1 base and 5 bases respectively, with 5 bases between them. The CDR3 loop is CASSQGETEAFF. Written as DNA, the CDR3 is TGCGCCAGCAGCCAAGGGGAGACTGAAGCTTTCTTT.

This clone was picked up one time. The chain has TRBV28 and TRBJ2-6; D not resolved. Trimming left V 7 bases short and J 3 bases short, with 10 bases between. This CDR3 contains 14 residues. The V gene's germline CDR1 is MDHEN and CDR2 SYDVKM. This chain's CDR3 is CASNPSGGANVLTF. The CDR3 DNA follows: TGTGCCAGCAATCCGTCGGGTGGGGCCAACGTCCTGACTTTC.

The rearrangement joins TRBV11-3 to TRBJ1-4; D call uncertain. The V end lost 4 bases, the J end lost 3 bases, and 18 bases lay between the germline ends. CDR1 is SGHNT, CDR2 YENEEA, per germline. This CDR3 contains 17 residues. Here the CDR3 reads CASSSTIPPFSNEKLFF. The DNA for the CDR3 is TGTGCCAGCAGCTCAACAATACCCCCGTTTTCTAATGAAAAACTGTTTTTT. Full variable domain (remainder filled in from reference TRBV11-3 and TRBJ1-4): EAGVVQSPRYKIIEKKQPVAFWCNPISGHNTLYWYLQNLGQGPELLIRYENEEAVDDSQLPKDRFSAERLKGVDSTLKIQPAELGDSAVYLCASSSTIPPFSNEKLFFGSGTQLSVL.

The CDR3: CSAWTGGGYTF. CDR3 nucleotides: TGCAGTGCTTGGACAGGGGGTGGCTACACCTTC. J is TRBJ1-2 and V is TRBV20-1, with 10 bases identical to TRBD1. CDR3 size: 11 residues. The junction had 1 base not matched to a gene; V was cut back by 5 bases and J by 7 bases. Germline V gene data show CDR1 as DFQATT and CDR2 as SNEGSKA (reference sequence).

The chain recombines TRBV5-8 with TRBJ1-4, with TRBD1 as a possible D gene (5 bases). Deletions cut 0 bases from V and 8 bases from J, with 11 bases between. This CDR3 region has 14 residues. CDR1 SGHTS and CDR2 YDEGEE come from the germline V gene. CDR3 sequence: CASSLGGALEKLFF. CDR3 nucleotide sequence: TGTGCCAGCAGCTTGGGAGGGGCTTTGGAAAAACTGTTTTTT.

The V call is TRBV5-6, the J call TRBJ1-2; D is possibly TRBD1 (6 bases). The V end lost 4 bases, the J end lost 7 bases, and 17 bases lay between the germline ends. Germline CDR1 reads SGHDT; CDR2 reads YYEEEE. This CDR3 has 14 residues. The CDR3 bases are TGTGCCAGCAGCCAGATTTCAGGGGTCGGTGGCTACACCTTC. As protein: CASSQISGVGGYTF.

The DNA of the CDR3 is TGTGCCATCCCCTCGACAGATAAGTATGGCTACACCTTC. It translates to CAIPSTDKYGYTF. V is TRBV10-3 and J is TRBJ1-2; the D gene is possibly TRBD1 (5 bases). V gave up 8 bases and J gave up 5 bases, with 15 bases separating them. The CDR3 extends over 13 amino acids. Germline V gives CDR1 ENHRY, CDR2 SYGVKD.

Written as DNA, the CDR3 is TGCAGCGTTGAACTAGGGGCAGATACGCAGTATTTT. Its protein is CSVELGADTQYF. J is TRBJ2-3 and V is TRBV29-1; D might be TRBD1 (5 bases). Trimming took off 2 bases at V and 4 bases at J, with 7 bases between the two ends. Germline CDR1 SQVTM, CDR2 ANQGSEA. The CDR3 sequence is 12 residues long.

This chain joins TRBV5-1 and TRBJ2-7, with D possibly being TRBD2 (7 bases). Looked up from germline, CDR1 is SGHRS and CDR2 is YFSETQ. The CDR3 runs to 14 residues. Trimming took off 4 bases at V and 2 bases at J, with 13 bases between the two ends. CDR3 sequence reads: CASSSKGGPYEQYF. The CDR3 DNA sequence: TGCGCCAGCAGCAGCAAGGGGGGGCCCTACGAGCAGTACTTC.

This chain joins TRBV11-1 and TRBJ2-7; D perhaps matches TRBD1 (6 bases). The germline gives CDR1 SGHAT, CDR2 FQDESV (reference sequence). Trimming left V 5 bases short and J 1 base short, with 12 bases between. The CDR3 loop spans 14 amino acids. The CDR3 spells CASSPRQDSYEQYF. The CDR3 DNA reads TGTGCCAGCAGCCCAAGACAGGATTCCTACGAGCAGTACTTC.

This clone appeared a few times. V gene TRBV27 combines with J gene TRBJ2-3, with 9 positions matching TRBD1. Germline lookup yields CDR1 MNHEY and CDR2 SMNVEV (reference sequence). V shed 1 base, J shed 3 bases, and the junction held 2 bases outside the gene matches. This CDR3 has 15 amino acids. The CDR3: CASSLWDRVTDTQYF. CDR3 DNA sequence: TGTGCCAGCAGTTTATGGGACAGGGTGACAGATACGCAGTATTTT.

This chain connects TRBV6-1 to TRBJ2-1, with TRBD2 identical over 7 bases. Germline trimming cut 6 bases from V and 9 bases from J; bases unmatched to any gene: 14. In germline, CDR1 is MNHNS, CDR2 SASEGT. CDR3 length: 15 amino acids. CDR3 nucleotides: TGTGCCAGCAGCTTTAGCGGGTCCCCCTCCGGTGAGCAGTTCTTC. Amino acids: CASSFSGSPSGEQFF.

The J gene is TRBJ2-5, the V gene TRBV5-1; 9 nucleotides match TRBD2. V lost 4 bases and J lost 5; bases outside the gene matches: 6. Germline V gene sequence: CDR1 SGHRS, CDR2 YFSETQ. CDR3 size: 14 residues. The chain's CDR3 is CASSRGLALETQYF. The CDR3 DNA reads as TGCGCCAGCAGCCGAGGACTAGCGTTGGAGACCCAGTACTTC.

This clone has only a few counts. The chain has TRBV27 and TRBJ2-7; D unclear. CDR1 and CDR2 from the germline V gene are MNHEY and SMNVEV (reference sequence). V was trimmed by 6 bases and J by 5 bases, leaving 14 bases between them. The CDR3 runs 13 residues. The CDR3 DNA sequence: TGTGCCAGCAGACCAAAAAACGGACACGAGCAGTACTTC. Protein: CASRPKNGHEQYF.

V is TRBV6-6 and J is TRBJ1-1; D gene unclear. The CDR3 covers 16 residues. Trimming took off 2 bases at V and 1 base at J, with 14 bases between the two ends. CDR1 is MNHNY and CDR2 is SVGAGI in the germline V gene (reference sequence). The DNA of the CDR3 is TGTGCCAGCAGTTACCAGTTCACCTTACAGAACACTGAAGCTTTCTTT. This translates into CASSYQFTLQNTEAFF.

J is TRBJ2-5 and V is TRBV7-9, with D perhaps TRBD1 (6 bases). Per the germline V gene, CDR1 is SEHNR and CDR2 is FQNEAQ (reference sequence). Deletions cut 4 bases from V and 5 bases from J, with 14 bases between. The CDR3 runs to 14 residues. The CDR3 DNA sequence: TGTGCCAGCAGCTCGGTAGGGGGTTTGGAGACCCAGTACTTC. This codes for CASSSVGGLETQYF.

J is TRBJ2-2 and V is TRBV4-2, with 8 positions matching TRBD2. The CDR3 totals 17 residues. The junction had 6 bases not matched to a gene; V was cut back by 0 bases and J by 3 bases. In germline, CDR1 is LGHNA, CDR2 YNFKEQ. The CDR3 nucleotides are TGTGCCAGCAGCCAAGATCGTCAGCGGGGGTACACCGGGGAGCTGTTTTTT. Translating it yields CASSQDRQRGYTGELFF.

In its sample, this clone was seen once. This chain joins TRBV6-5 and TRBJ2-3; D is uncertain. Germline loops: CDR1 MNHEY, CDR2 SVGAGI. The CDR3 extends over 12 amino acids. V lost 6 bases to trimming and J lost 6 bases, with 10 bases between them. This CDR3 is CASRPPWDTQYF. The CDR3 DNA is TGTGCCAGCAGACCTCCGTGGGATACGCAGTATTTT.

The chain joins TRBV2 to TRBJ2-1; 10 bases agree with TRBD2. This CDR3 is 18 amino acids long. Germline CDR1 and CDR2: SNHLY and FYNNEI. Losses at the gene ends were 7 bases for V and 0 bases for J; bases not matched to a gene: 12. CDR3 loop: CASIKGRAGGSSYNEQFF. The CDR3 coding sequence is TGTGCCAGCATTAAGGGGCGAGCGGGAGGGAGCTCCTACAATGAGCAGTTCTTC.

This chain links TRBV30 with TRBJ2-1; D is undetermined. The germline gives CDR1 GTSNPN, CDR2 SVGIG (reference sequence). This CDR3 is built from 10 residues. Trimming removed 5 bases at V and 8 bases at J, with 7 bases between. The DNA for the CDR3 is TGTGCCTGGCGTTGGGATGAGCAGTTCTTC. Protein product: CAWRWDEQFF.

This clone was found once. The chain couples TRBV7-8 to TRBJ2-7, with 8 bases matching TRBD1. With 7 bases clipped from V and 6 bases from J, the junction kept 14 bases outside the gene matches. The CDR3 sequence is 15 residues long. Per germline, CDR1 SGHVS and CDR2 FQNEAQ. The CDR3 nucleotides are TGTGCCAGCATACCCGACAGGGGAAGGATGGGCGAGCAGTACTTC. It translates to CASIPDRGRMGEQYF.

The gene calls are TRBV9 and TRBJ2-1; 7 nucleotides align to TRBD1. The CDR3 contains 15 residues. From germline, CDR1 is SGDLS and CDR2 YYNGEE. J lost 5 bases, V lost 6 bases, and 11 bases had no gene match. The CDR3: CASTKRQGHHNEQFF. The DNA for the CDR3 is TGTGCCAGCACCAAAAGACAGGGCCATCACAATGAGCAGTTCTTC.

The chain carries TRBV10-3 and TRBJ2-3; unclear D gene. The V end lost 2 bases, the J end lost 4 bases, and 4 bases lay between the germline ends. This CDR3 contains 12 residues. CDR1 ENHRY and CDR2 SYGVKD come from the germline V gene. The CDR3 coding sequence is TGTGCCATCAGTGAGGAAGCAGATACGCAGTATTTT. Its protein is CAISEEADTQYF.

This chain connects TRBV7-2 to TRBJ1-5; possible D gene TRBD1, 5 bases. Trimming took off 1 base at V and 2 bases at J, with 9 bases between the two ends. Germline CDR1 and CDR2: SGHTA and FQGNSA. The CDR3 is 15 amino acids. For the CDR3, the DNA is TGTGCCAGCAGCTTAGTAGGGGTTGGCAATCAGCCCCAGCATTTT. Protein: CASSLVGVGNQPQHF.

V gene TRBV13 combines with J gene TRBJ2-1; weak D call: TRBD2 (5 bases). Germline lookup yields CDR1 PRHDT and CDR2 FYEKMQ (reference sequence). This CDR3 comprises 16 residues. The ends were cut back, 2 bases at V and 0 bases at J, with 11 bases in the middle. CDR3 loop: CASSLPLGASYNEQFF. The DNA for the CDR3 is TGTGCCAGCAGCTTACCCTTGGGAGCCTCCTACAATGAGCAGTTCTTC.

The chain recombines TRBV6-1 with TRBJ2-3; TRBD1 agrees at 7 bases. Germline trimming cut 2 bases from V and 7 bases from J; bases unmatched to any gene: 6. The CDR3 has 14 amino acids. CDR1 is MNHNS and CDR2 is SASEGT in the germline V gene. CDR3 nucleotide sequence: TGTGCCAGCAGTGAACTCAGGGGGATTAATACGCAGTATTTT. This translates into CASSELRGINTQYF.

The chain has TRBV29-1 and TRBJ2-4; TRBD2 matches at 8 bases. The CDR3 extends over 17 amino acids. V lost 5 bases and J lost 0; bases outside the gene matches: 12. Germline V lookup: CDR1 SQVTM, CDR2 ANQGSEA. The CDR3, as DNA: TGCAGCGTTCACGGGGGGGGCGGGGGGCTAGCCAAAAACATTCAGTACTTC. This translates into CSVHGGGGGLAKNIQYF. Full variable domain (rest looked up from reference TRBV29-1 and TRBJ2-4): SAVISQKPSRDICQRGTSLTIQCQVDSQVTMMFWYRQQPGQSLTLIATANQGSEATYESGFVIDKFPISRPNLTFSTLTVSNMSPEDSSIYLCSVHGGGGGLAKNIQYFGAGTRLSVL.

The CDR3 nucleotides read TGTGCCATCAGTGAGACGGCCTACGAGCAGTACTTC. Translating it yields CAISETAYEQYF. This rearrangement joins TRBV10-3 to TRBJ2-7; D uncertain. In germline, CDR1 is ENHRY, CDR2 SYGVKD. CDR3 length: 12 residues. Trimming took 2 bases from V and 2 from J, leaving 4 bases between them.

The count of this clone is one. The CDR3 DNA reads as TGTGCCAGCAGCTTGCCAGTCAACTATGGCTACACCTTC. Protein: CASSLPVNYGYTF. This sequence joins TRBV5-6 and TRBJ1-2, with D unclear. Germline loops: CDR1 SGHDT, CDR2 YYEEEE. The CDR3 covers 13 residues. Trimming pared 1 base from V and 2 bases from J, leaving 6 bases between.

The CDR3 sequence: CASSPEGDGLKGYTF. The CDR3 bases are TGCGCCAGCAGCCCGGAAGGGGACGGCTTAAAAGGCTACACCTTC. V and J are TRBV5-1 and TRBJ1-2; D possibly corresponds to TRBD1 (5 bases). Trimming shortened V by 4 bases and J by 8 bases, and 21 bases separated the two germline ends. CDR3 length equals 15 residues. The germline V gene has CDR1 SGHRS and CDR2 YFSETQ.